This T cell receptor (beta chain) comes out of a study of CD8+CD57+ T cells in acquired aplastic anemia (dated by TCRdb to 2016 to 2018). In the study overall: DNA extracted from sorted CD4+ and CD8+ cells had a mean of roughly 3.4 ug, with a range of roughly 0.18 to 27.4 ug. Healthy donor samples averaged around 9.8 million reads for CD4+ and around 12 million for CD8+ cells. Beyond this particular receptor, the publication reports: Between patients and healthy controls, no significant difference in CD8+ Simpson's diversity was found (P=0.060). Around 31 CD8+ CDR3 sequences were shared between patients and controls but appeared highly expressed in patients and within their immunodominant clones.

In this study, sorted CD4+ and CD8+ T cells from the blood of healthy subjects and of severe aplastic anemia patients had their TCR repertoires deep-sequenced. Ficoll-Paque density gradient centrifugation was used to isolate peripheral blood mononuclear cells. Before DNA extraction, CD4+ and CD8+ T cells were sorted by FACS or by magnetic beads. Clipping removes 6 bases from V and 4 bases from J, with 9 as the unmatched junction base count. The CDR3 covers 15 residues, taking in both the cysteine and the phenylalanine. Just CDR3 DNA is preserved here, 45 bases in frame from base 1. The germline V gene yields MNHNS for CDR1 and SASEGT for CDR2. Profiling of TCR beta VDJ combinations and CDR3 sequences used genomic DNA as the template. An Illumina HiSeq 2000 was used for TCR repertoire sequencing. The authors' pipeline ran thus. TRBV/TRBJ rearrangement plots, CDR3 size and DJ length profiles, and Simpson's diversity index were used to assess repertoires. Whichever DNA sequence was most abundant in the deep sequencing data was defined as the immunodominant clone. CDR3 amino acid sequences were screened for sharing across subjects and were compared with published repertoires and the VDJdb database. In TCRdb, the public reads were trimmed at Q25 with fastp and aligned with MiXCR, with productive beta chains retained. Rows with one shared CDR3 protein collapse into an entry with the most common genes and DNA. It is TCRdb's table, rather than the study itself, that gives the V and J calls and clone size. Present in this sample are around 170,000 distinct CDR3 sequences, 45% to 50% of which were seen just once. The ten top clones hold approximately 3% of the sample.

With respect to this clonotype: The target of this receptor is not known. The input lacks base qualities; no much larger clone sits a single base away.

The chain links TRBV6-1 with TRBJ1-1; 9 bases in the middle match TRBD1. What was sequenced was sorted CD4+, CD8+, or CD8+CD57+ T cells (not recorded which) from PBMCs. This TCR was recovered from a human donor in good health. The DNA reads as follows: TGTGCCAGCAGCCCTACGGGACAGGGTCGCACTGAAGCTTTCTTT. Translated, this is CASSPTGQGRTEAFF.